These 13 T cell receptor beta chains were all obtained from the same sample, sequenced in a study of T-cell memory formation after mild COVID-19 (dated by TCRdb to the early 2020s). Library creation used 5' RACE. The sample was run on an Illumina NovaSeq 6000. TCRdb passed the public sequencing reads through fastp at Q25 and MiXCR, retaining productive beta sequences. Each entry merges the rows of one CDR3 protein and shows their most common DNA and genes. This sample lists 450,000 to 700,000 distinct CDR3 sequences; around 17% were detected once. Around 12% of the sample comes from the top ten. The sequencing sample was made of PBMCs or a T cell subset sorted from them (not recorded which). These receptors came from an adult woman who had mild COVID-19 (a few samples of this study predate the infection). The sample titles of this study are shuffled in the database, so cell type and time point are left out; the donor was told from shared clones.

The V call is TRBV27, the J call TRBJ2-3, with 12 positions matching TRBD2. V trimming: 2 bases; J trimming: 4 bases; junction bases outside the gene matches: 4. This CDR3 spans 16 amino acids. Germline-derived CDR1 and CDR2 are MNHEY and SMNVEV (reference sequence). This CDR3 is CASSLLASGGADTQYF. CDR3 bases: TGTGCCAGCAGTTTACTCGCTAGCGGGGGGGCAGATACGCAGTATTTT.

The chain couples TRBV7-8 to TRBJ2-1; 10 bases line up with TRBD2. The CDR3 is 18 residues long. Germline CDR1 reads SGHVS; CDR2 reads FQNEAQ. V was clipped by 1 base and J by 4 bases; unmatched bases: 10. In nucleotides, the CDR3 is TGTGCCAGCAGCTTAGTTTCCAGCGGGGGGGTAGCGTACAATGAGCAGTTCTTC. Encoded protein: CASSLVSSGGVAYNEQFF.

This clonotype has only a few counts. The V and J genes are TRBV7-6 and TRBJ2-7, with TRBD2 matching over 10 bases. Unmatched junction bases numbered 13, after V lost 5 bases and J lost 0 bases. Germline V gene lookup returns CDR1 SGHVS and CDR2 FNYEAQ. This CDR3 has 18 residues. CDR3 amino acids: CASSLRGSGRPFSYEQYF. CDR3 sequence (DNA): TGTGCCAGCAGCCTCCGTGGTAGCGGGAGGCCTTTCTCCTACGAGCAGTACTTC.

This clonotype was found a few times. This chain's CDR3 is CSARDPPEAFF. CDR3 nucleotide sequence: TGCAGTGCTAGAGATCCCCCTGAAGCTTTCTTT. J is TRBJ1-1 and V is TRBV20-1; D unresolved. CDR1 DFQATT and CDR2 SNEGSKA come from the germline V gene (reference sequence). The CDR3 runs 11 residues. With 0 bases removed from V and 6 bases from J, the gap between germline ends came to 5 bases.

CDR3 region: CASSVIPEAVYEQYF. The CDR3 DNA is TGTGCCAGCAGCGTAATTCCAGAGGCGGTCTACGAGCAGTACTTC. The V call is TRBV9, the J call TRBJ2-7; D remains unclear. CDR3 length: 15 residues. The V end lost 1 base, the J end lost 3 bases, and 14 bases lay between the germline ends. The germline CDR1 and CDR2 sequences are SGDLS and YYNGEE. Together with reference TRBV9 and TRBJ2-7, the CDR3 gives the full variable domain: DSGVTQTPKHLITATGQRVTLRCSPRSGDLSVYWYQQSLDQGLQFLIQYYNGEERAKGNILERFSAQQFPDLHSELNLSSLELGDSALYFCASSVIPEAVYEQYFGPGTRLTVT.

There are a few counts of this clonotype. The chain is built from TRBV7-8 and TRBJ2-7, with 7 bases aligning to TRBD1. Germline V gene sequence: CDR1 SGHVS, CDR2 FQNEAQ. Losses at the gene ends were 6 bases for V and 2 bases for J; bases not matched to a gene: 13. The CDR3 covers 16 residues. The CDR3 DNA follows: TGTGCCAGCAGTTACCTAGGACAGGTCGGCACCTACGAGCAGTACTTC. It translates to CASSYLGQVGTYEQYF.

This clonotype has ten or more counts. This chain links TRBV5-5 with TRBJ2-4; D tentatively fits TRBD1 or TRBD2 (6 bases each). This CDR3 region has 14 residues. Looked up from germline, CDR1 is SGHKS and CDR2 is YYEKEE (reference sequence). V gave up 1 base and J gave up 8 bases, with 13 bases separating them. CDR3 nucleotide sequence: TGTGCCAGCAGCTTGATGGGGGGCGCGGACATTCAGTACTTC. It yields the protein CASSLMGGADIQYF.

The CDR3 loop is CASSLTFSGGPYEQYF. CDR3 DNA: TGCGCCAGCAGCCTTACTTTTAGCGGGGGGCCCTACGAGCAGTACTTC. The gene calls are TRBV5-1 and TRBJ2-7, with 10 bases lining up with TRBD2. Germline trimming cut 4 bases from V and 2 bases from J; bases unmatched to any gene: 9. Germline lookup yields CDR1 SGHRS and CDR2 YFSETQ. CDR3 length equals 16 residues.

V and J are TRBV29-1 and TRBJ1-1, with TRBD1 identical over 7 bases. CDR1 is SQVTM and CDR2 is ANQGSEA in the germline V gene. After removal of 6 bases from V and 2 bases from J, the junction contained 12 bases not matched to a gene. The CDR3 runs 15 residues. The CDR3 nucleotides read TGCAGCGTCTACGGGACAGCCTCTCTCAACACTGAAGCTTTCTTT. Translated, it gives CSVYGTASLNTEAFF.

The chain carries TRBV18 and TRBJ2-1, with TRBD1 matching over 8 bases. The trim removed 5 bases at V and 5 bases at J, leaving 11 bases unmatched. CDR1 and CDR2 (germline): KGHSH, LQKENI. The CDR3 is 16 residues long. The CDR3 DNA reads TGTGCCAGCTCAAAGCTCGACAGGGGCAGGGACAATGAGCAGTTCTTC. Protein product: CASSKLDRGRDNEQFF.

This clonotype was detected a few times. The chain links TRBV27 to TRBJ2-7, with D maybe TRBD2 (6 bases). There are 17 residues in the CDR3. V dropped 2 bases and J dropped 3 bases, with 20 bases sitting between them. The V gene's germline CDR1 is MNHEY and CDR2 SMNVEV (reference sequence). This chain's CDR3 is CASSLKSSAVRGYEQYF. DNA of the CDR3: TGTGCCAGCAGTTTAAAGTCTAGCGCAGTGAGGGGCTACGAGCAGTACTTC.

This chain joins TRBV12-3 or TRBV12-4 and TRBJ2-2, with 9 bases identical to TRBD2. J was trimmed by 5 bases and V by 3 bases; bases with no gene match: 7. The CDR3 consists of 16 residues. Here the CDR3 DNA reads TGTGCCAGCAGTTTCGGCGGGGGGGCCGCAACCGGGGAGCTGTTTTTT. Its protein is CASSFGGGAATGELFF.

This rearrangement joins TRBV2 to TRBJ1-3; D ambiguous. The CDR3 has 16 amino acids. V lost 4 bases, J lost 0 bases, and 13 bases lay in between. The V gene's germline CDR1 is SNHLY and CDR2 FYNNEI. CDR3 coding DNA: TGTGCCAGCAGTGGCCACAGACTCCCCTCTGGAAACACCATATATTTT. This gives the protein CASSGHRLPSGNTIYF.